This TCR beta chain comes out of a study of regulatory T cells in long-lasting Graves disease. Germline CDR1 is SGHKS and CDR2 is YYEKEE (reference sequence). The CDR3 totals 14 residues. Deletions cut 3 bases from V and 7 bases from J, with 14 bases between. Construction of TCR beta libraries relied on iRepertoire HTBI primers and on Arm-PCR targeting CDR3 regions. TCRdb fed the multiplex PCR reads into MiXCR, producing one record per CDR3 protein. The table shows hundreds of thousands of distinct CDR3 sequences, with about 12% occurring only once. Findings and caveats of the study: Persistent Graves' patients showed reduced TCR diversity versus newly diagnosed patients.

The time point is: newly diagnosed GD, antithyroid drugs for less than 3 months. RNA extracted from PBMCs served as the sequencing template. Diagnosing Graves' disease relied on the American Thyroid Association guidelines. This clonotype has ten or more counts. Its target is unknown. These data also formed part of another study, on T cells in Graves' hyperthyroidism and ophthalmopathy.

This sample comprised peripheral blood mononuclear cells (PBMCs), obtained at new diagnosis, from a patient treated with antithyroid drugs. The sequence derives from a woman in her 30s with Graves disease. The J gene is TRBJ2-1, the V gene TRBV5-5; D uncertain. This CDR3 is CASSSEVRLNEQFF. Written as DNA, the CDR3 is TGTGCCAGCAGCTCTGAGGTTCGGCTTAATGAGCAGTTCTTC.